This T cell receptor beta chain comes out of a study of OX40 agonist ivuxolimab in advanced cancers. This CDR3 spans 14 amino acids. V shed 5 bases and J shed 5 bases, with 13 bases lying between them. Germline V gene sequence: CDR1 MDHEN, CDR2 SYDVKM. The protocol was immunoSEQ multiplex PCR, while the TCRdb copy is restricted to in-frame clones and leaves out a portion. The sample has 100,000 or so clones; 90% are singletons. V usage is TRBV28 and J usage is TRBJ2-1; D not resolved. The receptor's source is an adult with an advanced solid tumor such as melanoma, head and neck, liver or kidney cancer. The specimen was CD4+ or CD8+ T cells sorted from blood, collected in a trial of the OX40 agonist ivuxolimab. The CDR3 reads CASSLRPSDNEQFF. In DNA, the CDR3 is TGTGCCAGCAGTCTTCGACCAAGTGACAATGAGCAGTTCTTC.